These 6 T cell receptor beta chains were sequenced from one sample in a study of identifying expanded T cells in peripheral blood. This table comes from immunoSEQ multiplex PCR, and its TCRdb copy is limited to in-frame clones, with some not included. The table includes 81,000 or so clones, roughly 89% detected once. Specimen: blood. Source of these receptors: a person aged 18 to 70 in good health.

The chain links TRBV4-1 to TRBJ2-3; D tentatively reads TRBD1 or TRBD2 (5 bases each). The germline V and J ends were trimmed by 3 bases and 3 bases, with 16 bases remaining between them. This CDR3 contains 16 residues. Germline V gives CDR1 MGHRA, CDR2 YSYEKL. CDR3 protein: CASSHPGASQTDTQYF. In DNA, the CDR3 is TGCGCCAGCAGCCACCCCGGGGCCTCCCAGACAGATACGCAGTATTTT.

V is TRBV5-1 and J is TRBJ2-5, with 7 bases fitting TRBD2. The germline gives CDR1 SGHRS, CDR2 YFSETQ. The trim removed 3 bases at V and 2 bases at J, leaving 7 bases unmatched. CDR3 length: 15 residues. The CDR3 loop reads CASSWEGRGQETQYF. The CDR3 DNA follows: TGCGCCAGCAGCTGGGAGGGGAGGGGACAAGAGACCCAGTACTTC.

The J gene is TRBJ1-5, the V gene TRBV28; D ambiguous. V lost 4 bases to trimming and J lost 11 bases, with 15 bases between them. This CDR3 spans 13 amino acids. From germline, CDR1 is MDHEN and CDR2 SYDVKM. CDR3 DNA: TGTGCCAGCAGTTCAACCCCCTCCATGGCCCAGCATTTT. Translating gives CASSSTPSMAQHF.

The chain joins TRBV28 to TRBJ1-1; 7 positions agree with TRBD1. Germline V gene lookup returns CDR1 MDHEN and CDR2 SYDVKM. There are 14 residues in the CDR3. V trimming: 5 bases; J trimming: 1 base; junction bases outside the gene matches: 4. This CDR3 reads CASSPGQKNTEAFF. The CDR3 DNA is TGTGCCAGCAGTCCGGGACAGAAGAACACTGAAGCTTTCTTT.

This sequence joins TRBV9 and TRBJ2-4; 8 bases are shared with TRBD2. Germline trimming cut 0 bases from V and 1 base from J; bases unmatched to any gene: 3. The germline gives CDR1 SGDLS, CDR2 YYNGEE. The CDR3 covers 16 residues. CDR3 sequence: CASSVVPGGAKNIQYF. The CDR3 DNA is TGTGCCAGCAGCGTAGTACCGGGAGGGGCCAAAAACATTCAGTACTTC.

This chain links TRBV7-2 with TRBJ2-7, with D possibly matching TRBD2 (6 bases). The length of the CDR3 is 14 residues. The V gene's germline CDR1 is SGHTA and CDR2 FQGNSA. Trimming cost V 5 bases and J 7 bases, with 18 bases left between them. The chain's CDR3 is CASSPRGGKWEQYF. CDR3 DNA sequence: TGTGCCAGCAGCCCAAGGGGCGGGAAGTGGGAGCAGTACTTC.